The 7 T cell receptor beta chains in this list originate from one sample, sequenced in a study of cytomegalovirus exposure and HLA in healthy donors. Primers for the PCR totalled 60 Vbeta and 13 Jbeta. Here immunoSEQ multiplex PCR was the method, and the copy in TCRdb shows in-frame clones only, minus some. In the table there are some 150,000 clones, roughly 80% of which are singletons. The sample taken for sequencing was PBMCs. The receptors derive from a woman aged 40-49 years in good health and CMV-seronegative.

The rearrangement joins TRBV5-1 to TRBJ2-3, with a tentative D call TRBD2 (6 bases). Trimming stripped 5 bases from V and 6 bases from J, with 13 bases between. The CDR3 spans 13 residues. CDR1 is SGHRS and CDR2 is YFSETQ in the germline V gene. This CDR3 reads CASRPRAGDTQYF. The CDR3 bases are TGCGCCAGCAGGCCCCGGGCGGGGGATACGCAGTATTTT.

The chain has TRBV10-3 and TRBJ2-3; D is ambiguous. The CDR3 contains 12 residues. Germline V gene lookup returns CDR1 ENHRY and CDR2 SYGVKD. V lost 6 bases and J 6 bases, leaving 10 bases between the germline ends. The CDR3 coding sequence is TGTGCCATCAGACAACCCGGGGATACGCAGTATTTT. Protein: CAIRQPGDTQYF.

This clone was picked up one time. The J gene is TRBJ1-1, the V gene TRBV6-1, with D hard to call. V lost 11 bases and J lost 3, with 16 bases in between. The germline CDR1 and CDR2 sequences are MNHNS and SASEGT. The CDR3 runs to 13 residues. Here the CDR3 reads CAHSGPHYTEAFF. The CDR3 bases are TGTGCCCACAGCGGTCCTCATTACACTGAAGCTTTCTTT.

J is TRBJ2-5 and V is TRBV2; 7 nucleotides line up with TRBD1. V was clipped by 4 bases and J by 5 bases; unmatched bases: 7. Germline V gene data show CDR1 as SNHLY and CDR2 as FYNNEI. The CDR3 length is 14 residues. CDR3 amino acids: CASSVRQGWETQYF. The CDR3, as DNA: TGTGCCAGCAGTGTCCGACAGGGCTGGGAGACCCAGTACTTC.

The chain carries TRBV11-2 and TRBJ2-7; 8 nucleotides agree with TRBD1. V shed 5 bases and J 5 bases; nucleotides not matched to a gene: 14. Germline CDR1 is SGHAT and CDR2 is FQNNGV. This CDR3 has 16 amino acids. CDR3 DNA sequence: TGTGCCAGCAGCCTCCGGACAGGGAGGTTAGGGGACGAGCAGTACTTC. Amino acid sequence: CASSLRTGRLGDEQYF.

This chain uses TRBV7-8 with TRBJ2-7, with D uncertain. CDR1 is SGHVS, CDR2 FQNEAQ, per germline. The CDR3 loop spans 14 amino acids. V dropped 0 bases and J dropped 4 bases, with 10 bases sitting between them. The CDR3 DNA follows: TGTGCCAGCAGCTTAGCGGCGGTCGGTTACGAGCAGTACTTC. It is translated as CASSLAAVGYEQYF.

The chain couples TRBV6-6 to TRBJ2-5; 7 bases agree with TRBD2. V lost 10 bases and J lost 5; bases outside the gene matches: 10. CDR3 length: 13 amino acids. Germline V lookup: CDR1 MNHNY, CDR2 SVGAGI (reference sequence). This CDR3 is CATLPGGSETQYF. CDR3 sequence (DNA): TGTGCCACCCTTCCGGGGGGTAGTGAGACCCAGTACTTC.